At least ten counts were recorded for the clone carrying this T cell receptor beta chain. Its antigen remains unidentified. The data stem from a study of naive and memory T cell subsets. Overall study results and limits: Potentially, T cell activation and differentiation skew this RNA-based measurement.

A UMI-containing oligonucleotide was joined by 3' ligation to the TCR cDNA template. RNA was extracted from 2 to 2.5 ml of whole blood of healthy adults. Reverse transcription used DNase-treated unsorted total RNA, aiming for roughly 1 to 1000 ng. The SP2 primer and nested alpha and beta constant region primers amplified ligated cDNA in four rounds. For blood and skin samples, reverse transcription used TCR alpha and beta constant primers. One entry per CDR3 protein, called by TCRdb with MiXCR from the 5' RACE reads. The sample lists about 62,000 distinct CDR3 sequences; approximately 8% were seen once. The receptor was isolated from a female donor in good health.

This CDR3 is CASTLKNGVVEQYF. In DNA, the CDR3 is TGTGCCAGCACCCTAAAAAACGGGGTCGTGGAGCAGTACTTC. The chain is built from TRBV7-9 and TRBJ2-7; maybe TRBD2 (5 bases). Per germline, CDR1 SEHNR and CDR2 FQNEAQ (reference sequence). Trimming stripped 7 bases from V and 7 bases from J, with 20 bases between. This CDR3 is built from 14 residues.